This T cell receptor (beta chain) emerged from a study of blood T cell repertoires in COVID-19. Study information: Acute-phase and convalescent COVID-19 samples originated in the United States, Italy and Spain. In each case, the material was cDNA or gDNA derived from T cells, B-cell-depleted T cells, or PBMCs.

V gave up 2 bases and J gave up 8 bases; unmatched junction bases: 5. This CDR3 region has 14 residues. Germline V gene lookup returns CDR1 GTSNPN and CDR2 SVGIG (reference sequence). In the original processing: For nucleated cells, counts were estimated from reference gene primer amplification. Profiled with immunoSEQ multiplex PCR; TCRdb holds only in-frame clones, not every one. That table supplies the V and J calls and clone size; D and trimming were determined from the DNA. The data hold 280,000 or so clones, with 89% observed a single time. The sequencing sample was made of peripheral blood. The receptor's source is a woman aged 60-70 years with acute or convalescent COVID-19. The rearrangement links TRBV30 to TRBJ2-1; 11 bases line up with TRBD2. CDR3 DNA: TGTGCCTGGAGTAGCACTAGCGGGAGCTATGAGCAGTTCTTC. It codes for CAWSSTSGSYEQFF.